Shown below are 19 T cell receptor beta chains from a single sample sequenced in a study of cytomegalovirus exposure and HLA in healthy donors (dated by TCRdb to 2016 to 2017). The library was prepared using the immunoSEQ multiplex PCR assay. For the multiplex PCR, a mixture combining 60 forward primers for TCR Vbeta segments and 13 reverse primers for TCR Jbeta segments was used. TCRdb re-hosts the immuneACCESS table, in-frame sequences only. Its copies lack some clones; in the studies checked, an unresolved V gene accounts for under half of them, and the cause for the rest is not known. For this sample there are approximately 170,000 clones; roughly 80% appear just once. The top ten clonotypes cover less than 3% of the sample. Material: PBMCs. The receptors were sampled from a male donor in good health and CMV-seronegative.

The chain combines TRBV14 with TRBJ2-7; 8 positions match TRBD1. The germline V gene has CDR1 SGHDN and CDR2 FVKESK. Trimming cost V 1 base and J 3 bases; bases outside gene matches: 11. This CDR3 spans 17 amino acids. The CDR3 DNA reads TGTGCCAGCAGCCAAGGCTTAAGGACAGGGTGGCGCTACGAGCAGTACTTC. Amino acid sequence: CASSQGLRTGWRYEQYF.

The chain recombines TRBV14 with TRBJ2-1, with 9 bases lining up with TRBD1. Trimming at V came to 0 bases and at J to 7 bases, leaving 4 bases not matched to a gene. Germline values: CDR1 SGHDN, CDR2 FVKESK. There are 15 residues in the CDR3. As DNA, the CDR3 is TGTGCCAGCAGCCAAGATTGGGACAGGGAAAATGAGCAGTTCTTC. Translated, it gives CASSQDWDRENEQFF. Full variable domain (remainder filled in from reference TRBV14 and TRBJ2-1): EAGVTQFPSHSVIEKGQTVTLRCDPISGHDNLYWYRRVMGKEIKFLLHFVKESKQDESGMPNNRFLAERTGGTYSTLKVQPAELEDSGVYFCASSQDWDRENEQFFGPGTRLTVL.

The chain combines TRBV5-1 with TRBJ2-1; 12 bases map to TRBD2. The CDR3 totals 17 residues. Germline values: CDR1 SGHRS, CDR2 YFSETQ. V trimming: 0 bases; J trimming: 13 bases; junction bases outside the gene matches: 14. This CDR3 is CASSLGLAGGLNPEQFF. The CDR3 nucleotides are TGCGCCAGCAGCTTGGGGCTAGCGGGGGGGCTCAACCCCGAACAGTTCTTC.

The chain carries TRBV7-9 and TRBJ2-5; D gene uncertain. The CDR3 has 13 amino acids. In germline, CDR1 is SEHNR, CDR2 FQNEAQ (reference sequence). Trimming cost V 4 bases and J 5 bases, with 11 bases left between them. CDR3 DNA sequence: TGTGCCAGCAGCTCAGATACCTCGGAGACCCAGTACTTC. This translates into CASSSDTSETQYF.

The table lists this clone with a few counts. The chain uses TRBV7-3 and TRBJ2-1, with 11 bases fitting TRBD2. The J segment lost 9 bases and the V segment lost 2 bases, leaving 6 bases of the junction unmatched. Looked up from germline, CDR1 is SGHTA and CDR2 is FQGTGA. This CDR3 has 15 residues. The CDR3 loop reads CASSLGSGGAGEQFF. DNA for the CDR3: TGTGCCAGCAGCTTAGGTAGCGGGGGGGCCGGTGAGCAGTTCTTC.

The J gene is TRBJ2-3, the V gene TRBV28, with 8 bases lining up with TRBD1. Germline V CDR1 and CDR2: MDHEN, SYDVKM. The CDR3 consists of 15 residues. The trim removed 2 bases at V and 3 bases at J, leaving 4 bases unmatched. The CDR3 is CASSLQGARTDTQYF. The CDR3 nucleotides are TGTGCCAGCAGTTTACAGGGGGCTCGGACAGATACGCAGTATTTT.

This clone was seen a few times. In DNA, the CDR3 is TGTGCCAGCAGGGGGACAGGCAATCAGCCCCAGCATTTT. Translated: CASRGTGNQPQHF. V gene TRBV2 combines with J gene TRBJ1-5, with TRBD1 matching over 7 bases. CDR1 SNHLY and CDR2 FYNNEI come from the germline V gene. This CDR3 comprises 13 residues. V lost 6 bases and J lost 2; bases outside the gene matches: 1.

V gene TRBV4-3 combines with J gene TRBJ1-1, with D hard to call. Trimming removed 3 bases from V and 1 base from J, with 6 bases in between. The CDR3 is 13 residues long. CDR1 LGHNA and CDR2 YSLEER come from the germline V gene. CDR3 sequence (DNA): TGCGCCAGCAGCCAGGTCAGGAACACTGAAGCTTTCTTT. Translation: CASSQVRNTEAFF.

The chain is built from TRBV6-5 and TRBJ2-1; D may be TRBD1 (5 bases). CDR3 length: 14 amino acids. CDR1 is MNHEY, CDR2 SVGAGI, per germline. V lost 4 bases and J lost 4, with 11 bases in between. As DNA, the CDR3 is TGTGCCAGCAGTTTGGGCAGGGTGTACAATGAGCAGTTCTTC. Translation gives CASSLGRVYNEQFF.

The rearrangement joins TRBV11-1 to TRBJ2-7; 9 bases map to TRBD1. With V trimmed by 4 bases and J by 3 bases, 4 bases remained unmatched. Germline values: CDR1 SGHAT, CDR2 FQDESV (reference sequence). This CDR3 spans 14 amino acids. In nucleotides, the CDR3 is TGTGCCAGCAGCTCTTCGACAGGGGGCTACGAGCAGTACTTC. This translates into CASSSSTGGYEQYF.

This clone occurred once. This rearrangement joins TRBV27 to TRBJ2-7, with a possible D match to TRBD1 (6 bases). Trimming removed 6 bases at V and 1 base at J, with 16 bases between. The CDR3 has 15 amino acids. Germline assignment: CDR1 MNHEY and CDR2 SMNVEV (reference sequence). The CDR3, as DNA: TGTGCCAGCAGCCAATTACAGGGTTCGTCCTACGAGCAGTACTTC. Translated, it gives CASSQLQGSSYEQYF.

This clone was recorded only once. V and J are TRBV9 and TRBJ2-1; maybe TRBD2 (5 bases). The V end lost 0 bases, the J end lost 8 bases, and 9 bases lay between the germline ends. Germline V gives CDR1 SGDLS, CDR2 YYNGEE. The CDR3 loop spans 13 amino acids. The CDR3 region has the DNA TGTGCCAGCAGCGTAGAGGTCGGGGATGAGCAGTTCTTC. The encoded protein is CASSVEVGDEQFF. Based on the CDR3 plus reference TRBV9 and TRBJ2-1, the full variable domain is DSGVTQTPKHLITATGQRVTLRCSPRSGDLSVYWYQQSLDQGLQFLIQYYNGEERAKGNILERFSAQQFPDLHSELNLSSLELGDSALYFCASSVEVGDEQFFGPGTRLTVL.

The rearrangement uses TRBV7-2 and TRBJ2-1; TRBD2 agrees at 8 bases. There are 14 residues in the CDR3. J was trimmed by 7 bases and V by 4 bases; bases with no gene match: 6. Germline V gene data show CDR1 as SGHTA and CDR2 as FQGNSA. CDR3 sequence reads: CASSYAGTRNEQFF. Written as DNA, the CDR3 is TGTGCCAGCAGCTACGCCGGGACTAGAAATGAGCAGTTCTTC.

The chain recombines TRBV11-2 with TRBJ2-4; 8 nucleotides match TRBD2. The CDR3 is 18 residues long. Germline V lookup: CDR1 SGHAT, CDR2 FQNNGV. J gave up 0 bases and V 1 base, and 8 bases lay outside the gene matches. CDR3 nucleotide sequence: TGTGCCAGCAGCTTAGGGACTAGCCCCTTGGGAGCCAAAAACATTCAGTACTTC. The encoded protein is CASSLGTSPLGAKNIQYF.

The J gene is TRBJ1-4, the V gene TRBV27; the match to TRBD1 covers 7 bases. Germline lookup yields CDR1 MNHEY and CDR2 SMNVEV (reference sequence). Germline trimming cut 5 bases from V and 4 bases from J; bases unmatched to any gene: 4. The CDR3 runs to 14 residues. The CDR3 is CASSPRQGNEKLFF. The DNA of the CDR3 is TGTGCCAGCAGTCCACGACAGGGTAATGAAAAACTGTTTTTT. The full variable domain, with the rest looked up from reference TRBV27 and TRBJ1-4, is EAQVTQNPRYLITVTGKKLTVTCSQNMNHEYMSWYRQDPGLGLRQIYYSMNVEVTDKGDVPEGYKVSRKEKRNFPLILESPSPNQTSLYFCASSPRQGNEKLFFGSGTQLSVL.

The chain has TRBV28 and TRBJ1-2; TRBD1 matches at 7 bases. The CDR3 length is 14 residues. The J segment lost 4 bases and the V segment lost 5 bases, leaving 7 bases of the junction unmatched. Looked up from germline, CDR1 is MDHEN and CDR2 is SYDVKM. CDR3 amino acids: CASSLPTGPYGYTF. DNA for the CDR3: TGTGCCAGCAGTCTCCCGACAGGGCCCTATGGCTACACCTTC.

The chain is built from TRBV7-6 and TRBJ1-1, with a weak D call TRBD1 (5 bases). The CDR3 is 14 amino acids. Deletions cut 4 bases from V and 1 base from J, with 10 bases between. CDR1 SGHVS and CDR2 FNYEAQ come from the germline V gene. Here the CDR3 DNA reads TGTGCCAGCAGCTCCACCGGGGGGAACACTGAAGCTTTCTTT. Its protein product is CASSSTGGNTEAFF.

The chain uses TRBV19 and TRBJ1-4; 7 bases are shared with TRBD1. The CDR3 spans 14 residues. The germline V gene encodes CDR1 LNHDA and CDR2 SQIVND (reference sequence). The V gene end was trimmed by 5 bases and the J gene end by 7 bases; junction bases not matched to a gene: 7. This CDR3 reads CASSLRQGGEKLFF. The CDR3 region has the DNA TGTGCCAGTAGTTTGCGACAGGGTGGTGAAAAACTGTTTTTT. Combining the CDR3 with reference TRBV19 and TRBJ1-4 gives the whole variable domain DGGITQSPKYLFRKEGQNVTLSCEQNLNHDAMYWYRQDPGQGLRLIYYSQIVNDFQKGDIAEGYSVSREKKESFPLTVTSAQKNPTAFYLCASSLRQGGEKLFFGSGTQLSVL.

V usage is TRBV7-9 and J usage is TRBJ1-4; tentative D call: TRBD1 (5 bases). The V gene's germline CDR1 is SEHNR and CDR2 FQNEAQ (reference sequence). This CDR3 is 14 amino acids long. V gave up 10 bases and J gave up 3 bases, with 15 bases separating them. CDR3 bases: TGTGCCACCACCTCGCGGGGGGCTAATGAAAAACTGTTTTTT. It encodes CATTSRGANEKLFF.